This TCR beta chain derives from a study of cytomegalovirus exposure and HLA in healthy donors. Turning to the study itself: Earlier, some 200 million T cells were analyzed, and more than 100 million unique TCR beta sequences were found among them. The study's findings and limits: The study reported that TCR beta sequences accurately predicted HLA-A and HLA-B alleles in most subjects. TCR beta sequences numbering roughly 16,000 were associated with HLA alleles at 0.05 false discovery rate in a later analysis.

On this clone: As yet, its antigen is unknown.

In the PCR, 60 Vbeta and 13 Jbeta primers were used. Here immunoSEQ multiplex PCR was the method, and the copy in TCRdb shows in-frame clones only, minus some. The sample records 200,000 to 250,000 clones, about 80% being singletons. Healthy bone marrow donors formed the donor group. Germline V gives CDR1 MGHDK, CDR2 SYGVNS. The CDR3 sequence is 14 residues long. V was clipped by 0 bases and J by 4 bases, with 9 bases between them. The origin of this receptor is a woman in her forties in good health and CMV-seronegative. Sequences were obtained from PBMCs. The V and J genes are TRBV25-1 and TRBJ1-2; TRBD1 is a possible D gene (5 bases). The CDR3 loop is CASSEYRQGYGYTF. The CDR3 nucleotides read TGTGCCAGCAGTGAATATAGGCAGGGCTATGGCTACACCTTC.